This TCR beta chain was identified in a study of OX40 agonist ivuxolimab in advanced cancers. Looking at the study overall: Patients were about 83% male with ages about 23 to 80, mean about 60.

Overall study findings and caveats: Mean expanded clone counts were higher in CD8+ than CD4+ T cells.

This table comes from immunoSEQ multiplex PCR, and its TCRdb copy is limited to in-frame clones, with some not included. Among 65,000 to 85,000 clones, about 87% were seen once, and the ten largest hold over 0.55%. Comment on this clone: Antigen: not known.

Germline V gives CDR1 MDHEN, CDR2 SYDVKM. CDR3 size: 16 residues. Trimming shortened V by 3 bases and J by 3 bases, and 17 bases separated the two germline ends. The gene calls are TRBV28 and TRBJ2-5, with D perhaps assigned TRBD1 or TRBD2 (5 bases each). Here the sequenced sample was CD4+ or CD8+ T cells sorted from blood, taken in a trial of the OX40 agonist ivuxolimab. This sequence was found in an adult with an advanced solid tumor such as melanoma, head and neck, liver or kidney cancer. Here the CDR3 DNA reads TGTGCCAGCAGTTTGCTGGGGACCGCGCTTAAAGAGACCCAGTACTTC. This sequence encodes CASSLLGTALKETQYF.